The T cell receptor (beta chain) described here comes from a study of type 1 regulatory T cells. Study-level points and caveats: Type 1 regulatory T cells had a more restricted TCR repertoire than non-type 1 regulatory T cells.

From germline, CDR1 is KGHDR and CDR2 SFDVKD. The CDR3 extends over 17 amino acids. The V gene end was trimmed by 7 bases and the J gene end by 1 base; junction bases not matched to a gene: 8. This clonotype was observed at least ten times. Its antigen is undetermined. TCRdb independently ran MiXCR on the reads; one entry per CDR3 protein. This table has 35,000 to 50,000 distinct CDR3 sequences, 9% to 15% appearing once. Material: cultured non-Tr1 T cells, either the whole culture or a sorted T cell fraction (not recorded which). The chain links TRBV24-1 to TRBJ2-7; 14 bases line up with TRBD2. This TCR was sampled from a human donor in good health. The CDR3 sequence is CATSSGTSGSWSYEQYF. The CDR3 bases are TGTGCCACCAGCTCCGGGACTAGCGGGAGCTGGTCCTACGAGCAGTACTTC.